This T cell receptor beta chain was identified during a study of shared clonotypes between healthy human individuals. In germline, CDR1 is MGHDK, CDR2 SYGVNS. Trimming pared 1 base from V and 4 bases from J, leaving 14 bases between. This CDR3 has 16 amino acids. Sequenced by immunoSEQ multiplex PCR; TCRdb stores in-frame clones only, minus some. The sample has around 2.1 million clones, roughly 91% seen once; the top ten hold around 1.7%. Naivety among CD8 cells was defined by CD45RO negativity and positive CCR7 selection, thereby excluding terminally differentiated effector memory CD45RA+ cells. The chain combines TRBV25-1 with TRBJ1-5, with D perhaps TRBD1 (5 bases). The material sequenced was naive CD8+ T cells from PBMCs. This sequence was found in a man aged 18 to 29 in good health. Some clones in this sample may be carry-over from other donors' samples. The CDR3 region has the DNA TGTGCCAGCAGTGAATGGGGAAAGGACACTAATCAGCCCCAGCATTTT. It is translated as CASSEWGKDTNQPQHF.